The next 10 T cell receptor beta chains were all read from a single sample in a study of Ad26.COV2.S vaccination and SARS-CoV-2 variants. Only in-frame clones appear in the TCRdb table, and some are missing; sequencing was by immunoSEQ multiplex PCR. Seen here are around 340,000 clones, 80% to 90% observed once, and the top ten hold about 5%. Treatment reported: around 19 received Ad26.COV2.S at low or high dose, single or two shots; roughly five received placebo; per-sample allocation not given. Day 63 after the first injection of vaccine or placebo was the sampling time. Source: peripheral blood, taken in a trial of Ad26.COV2.S vaccine versus placebo. These receptors were taken from a person aged 18-60 years who received the Ad26.COV2.S COVID-19 vaccine or a placebo.

The chain joins TRBV27 to TRBJ1-5; 7 bases align to TRBD1. The CDR3 spans 15 residues. CDR1 and CDR2 from the germline V gene are MNHEY and SMNVEV (reference sequence). Losses at the gene ends were 3 bases for V and 3 bases for J; bases not matched to a gene: 5. In nucleotides, the CDR3 is TGTGCCAGCAGTTTGCAGGGGGAAATCAATCAGCCCCAGCATTTT. Its protein is CASSLQGEINQPQHF.

The chain employs TRBV4-1 and TRBJ2-7; the D call may be TRBD1 or TRBD2 (6 bases each). CDR1 is MGHRA, CDR2 YSYEKL, per germline. The CDR3 consists of 16 residues. V lost 1 base, J lost 6 bases, and 19 bases lay in between. In nucleotides, the CDR3 is TGCGCCAGCAGCCAAGTCCAAGGGGGGACTTGGGGCGAGCAGTACTTC. Translation gives CASSQVQGGTWGEQYF.

The chain carries TRBV10-3 and TRBJ2-1, with 13 bases fitting TRBD2. V shed 1 base, J shed 3 bases, and the junction held 9 bases outside the gene matches. The CDR3 has 19 residues. Germline V lookup: CDR1 ENHRY, CDR2 SYGVKD. CDR3 DNA sequence: TGTGCCATCAGTGAGTTTACTAGCGGGGGGGGCCGTCGCTACAATGAGCAGTTCTTC. Residues: CAISEFTSGGGRRYNEQFF.

The chain couples TRBV18 to TRBJ2-1, with 8 positions matching TRBD1. From germline, CDR1 is KGHSH and CDR2 LQKENI. This CDR3 is built from 14 residues. The trim removed 3 bases at V and 9 bases at J, leaving 7 bases unmatched. CDR3 amino acids: CASSPGQVLAEQFF. DNA for the CDR3: TGTGCCAGCTCACCGGGACAGGTTTTAGCTGAGCAGTTCTTC.

The chain recombines TRBV19 with TRBJ2-2, with D hard to call. Per the germline V gene, CDR1 is LNHDA and CDR2 is SQIVND (reference sequence). CDR3 size: 13 residues. Trimming left V 4 bases short and J 8 bases short, with 11 bases between. The CDR3, as DNA: TGTGCCAGTAGTAGAGGTCTGGGAGGGGAGCTGTTTTTT. Its protein is CASSRGLGGELFF. Full variable domain (outside the CDR3, taken from reference TRBV19 and TRBJ2-2): DGGITQSPKYLFRKEGQNVTLSCEQNLNHDAMYWYRQDPGQGLRLIYYSQIVNDFQKGDIAEGYSVSREKKESFPLTVTSAQKNPTAFYLCASSRGLGGELFFGEGSRLTVL.

The chain is built from TRBV15 and TRBJ2-3, with D tentatively TRBD1 or TRBD2 (6 bases each). The CDR3 extends over 13 amino acids. V dropped 8 bases and J dropped 2 bases, with 11 bases sitting between them. Germline V gene data show CDR1 as LNHNV and CDR2 as YYDKDF (reference sequence). In DNA, the CDR3 is TGTGCCACCGCGAGGGGGGCCACAGATACGCAGTATTTT. Its translation: CATARGATDTQYF.

The chain couples TRBV6-1 to TRBJ1-1, with 7 bases matching TRBD1. CDR1 and CDR2 (germline): MNHNS, SASEGT. This CDR3 is built from 16 residues. With V trimmed by 4 bases and J by 2 bases, 10 bases remained unmatched. The CDR3 protein is CASSVSLGQPNTEAFF. DNA for the CDR3: TGTGCCAGCAGTGTAAGTCTGGGACAGCCTAACACTGAAGCTTTCTTT.

The rearrangement links TRBV5-4 to TRBJ2-5, with 8 nucleotides matching TRBD1. V lost 4 bases to trimming and J lost 3 bases; unmatched junction nucleotides: 5. CDR3 length equals 14 residues. Germline CDR1 SGHNT, CDR2 YYREEE (reference sequence). DNA for the CDR3: TGTGCCAGCAGCCCAGACAGGGGAGAAGAGACCCAGTACTTC. Translation: CASSPDRGEETQYF.

The genes are TRBV7-2 and TRBJ1-2, with 9 bases fitting TRBD1. Germline loops: CDR1 SGHTA, CDR2 FQGNSA. The CDR3 covers 14 residues. V dropped 5 bases and J dropped 4; count of bases not matched to a gene: 5. The CDR3 DNA reads as TGTGCCAGCAGCCCAATGGGACAGGGCTATGGCTACACCTTC. It codes for CASSPMGQGYGYTF.

Only one count was recorded for this clone. One end of the junction fails to match germline, which may point to a read error. This sequence joins TRBV11-2 and TRBJ1-3; D perhaps matches TRBD1 (6 bases). Germline V gene lookup returns CDR1 SGHAT and CDR2 FQNNGV. This CDR3 has 12 residues. The CDR3 loop reads CASSSPDRPIHF. The CDR3 DNA follows: TGTGCCAGCAGCTCTCCCGACAGGCCTATACATTTT.